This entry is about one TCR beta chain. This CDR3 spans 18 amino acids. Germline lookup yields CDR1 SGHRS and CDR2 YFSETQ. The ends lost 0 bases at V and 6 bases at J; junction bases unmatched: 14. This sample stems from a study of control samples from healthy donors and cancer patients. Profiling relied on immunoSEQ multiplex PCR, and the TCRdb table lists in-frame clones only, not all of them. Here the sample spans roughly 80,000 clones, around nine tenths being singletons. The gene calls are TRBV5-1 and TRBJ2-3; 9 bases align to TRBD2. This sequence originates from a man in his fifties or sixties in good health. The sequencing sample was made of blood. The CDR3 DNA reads TGCGCCAGCAGCTTGGCCGGAGTCGCGGGGGGGTTTGCCGATACGCAGTATTTT. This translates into CASSLAGVAGGFADTQYF.